Below are 17 T cell receptor beta chains sequenced from a single sample in a study of shared clonotypes between healthy human individuals. Sequenced by immunoSEQ multiplex PCR; TCRdb stores in-frame clones only, minus some. The sample has over 950,000 clones, roughly 80% seen once. Sequenced sample: memory CD4+ T cells from PBMCs. Subset reported: CD45RA-negative fraction. The source of these receptors is a man younger than 30 in good health. Some clones in this sample may be carry-over from other donors' samples.

The chain uses TRBV29-1 and TRBJ2-7, with TRBD2 identical over 13 bases. The germline CDR1 and CDR2 sequences are SQVTM and ANQGSEA. Unmatched junction bases numbered 8, after V lost 6 bases and J lost 3 bases. The CDR3 length is 15 residues. The CDR3 bases are TGCAGCGTCGCCGGACTAGCGGGAGCTCTCTACGAGCAGTACTTC. It encodes CSVAGLAGALYEQYF.

The genes are TRBV7-2 and TRBJ2-2, with TRBD1 matching 7 bases. The CDR3 is 16 amino acids. V lost 4 bases and J lost 4; bases outside the gene matches: 9. Germline loops: CDR1 SGHTA, CDR2 FQGNSA. In DNA form, the CDR3 reads TGTGCCAGCAGCTCAACAGGGGACGTGAGCACCGGGGAGCTGTTTTTT. Protein: CASSSTGDVSTGELFF.

The rearrangement joins TRBV19 to TRBJ1-5; 9 bases map to TRBD1. CDR3 length: 15 amino acids. Germline CDR1 is LNHDA and CDR2 is SQIVND (reference sequence). V trimming: 11 bases; J trimming: 2 bases; junction bases outside the gene matches: 10. The CDR3 reads CARVGTGFGNQPQHF. DNA of the CDR3: TGTGCCCGAGTAGGGACAGGGTTTGGCAATCAGCCCCAGCATTTT.

Points on this clone: In the same sample, other DNA sequences code for this CDR3. V is TRBV7-9 and J is TRBJ1-3; D unresolved. The CDR3 covers 14 residues. The ends were cut back, 5 bases at V and 0 bases at J, with 8 bases in the middle. Per germline, CDR1 SEHNR and CDR2 FQNEAQ (reference sequence). CDR3 DNA: TGTGCCAGCAGCCTCCAGGACTCTGGAAACACCATATATTTT. It encodes CASSLQDSGNTIYF.

The CDR3 sequence: CASSLNERPPLQETQYF. The CDR3, as DNA: TGTGCCAGCAGCTTAAATGAGCGGCCCCCACTCCAAGAGACCCAGTACTTC. The J gene is TRBJ2-5, the V gene TRBV7-9; possibly TRBD2 for D (5 bases). Trimming left V 2 bases short and J 1 base short, with 17 bases between. Germline V gene lookup returns CDR1 SEHNR and CDR2 FQNEAQ (reference sequence). The length of the CDR3 is 17 residues.

The chain employs TRBV5-1 and TRBJ2-7; 9 bases are a match to TRBD2. Germline lookup yields CDR1 SGHRS and CDR2 YFSETQ. This CDR3 contains 16 residues. After removal of 2 bases from V and 4 bases from J, the junction contained 10 bases not matched to a gene. The CDR3 DNA sequence: TGCGCCAGCAGCTTCGGACTAGCGCCGGGTTTGTACGAGCAGTACTTC. Protein sequence: CASSFGLAPGLYEQYF.

The J gene is TRBJ1-2, the V gene TRBV19; D is unclear. This CDR3 comprises 14 residues. Trimming shortened V by 3 bases and J by 4 bases, and 12 bases separated the two germline ends. Germline CDR1 reads LNHDA; CDR2 reads SQIVND (reference sequence). The CDR3 DNA reads TGTGCCAGTAGTATGGGCAGGACCGCCTATGGCTACACCTTC. Amino acid sequence: CASSMGRTAYGYTF.

The chain couples TRBV6-5 to TRBJ2-7, with a possible D match to TRBD2 (6 bases). This CDR3 is built from 13 residues. V gave up 7 bases and J gave up 4 bases, with 14 bases separating them. The germline V gene has CDR1 MNHEY and CDR2 SVGAGI. The CDR3 spells CASNRDGGYEQYF. The CDR3 DNA reads TGTGCCAGCAATCGGGACGGGGGTTACGAGCAGTACTTC.

V gene TRBV6-1 combines with J gene TRBJ2-3; no clear D gene. The CDR3 is 11 amino acids. With 6 bases removed from V and 6 bases from J, the gap between germline ends came to 7 bases. Germline lookup yields CDR1 MNHNS and CDR2 SASEGT. The chain's CDR3 is CASRASDTQYF. The CDR3 nucleotides are TGTGCCAGCAGAGCGTCCGATACGCAGTATTTT.

CDR3 DNA sequence: TGTGCCAGCAGACATCAGGGGGCCAGGGGAAACACCATATATTTT. Its translation is CASRHQGARGNTIYF. The genes are TRBV6-6 and TRBJ1-3; 8 positions agree with TRBD1. This CDR3 has 15 residues. Trimming at V came to 6 bases and at J to 4 bases, leaving 8 bases not matched to a gene. Per the germline V gene, CDR1 is MNHNY and CDR2 is SVGAGI (reference sequence).

This chain uses TRBV11-2 with TRBJ2-1; TRBD2 matches 7 bases. The germline CDR1 and CDR2 sequences are SGHAT and FQNNGV. V gave up 3 bases and J gave up 2 bases; unmatched junction bases: 4. CDR3 length equals 15 residues. The CDR3 reads CASSFRRGTYNEQFF. The CDR3, as DNA: TGTGCCAGCAGCTTCCGGCGGGGGACCTACAATGAGCAGTTCTTC.

This clone occurred a few times. The chain is built from TRBV6-1 and TRBJ2-7; D call uncertain. V dropped 2 bases and J dropped 3 bases, with 5 bases sitting between them. Germline V gene sequence: CDR1 MNHNS, CDR2 SASEGT. The CDR3 runs to 12 residues. CDR3 sequence reads: CASSEYDYEQYF. The CDR3 coding sequence is TGTGCCAGCAGTGAATACGACTACGAGCAGTACTTC.

In its sample, this clone was seen many times. The chain links TRBV28 to TRBJ1-5; TRBD1 matches at 7 bases. Trimming at V came to 7 bases and at J to 1 base, leaving 7 bases not matched to a gene. The CDR3 is 15 amino acids. Looked up from germline, CDR1 is MDHEN and CDR2 is SYDVKM. CDR3 amino acids: CASTRGTPSNQPQHF. The CDR3 region has the DNA TGTGCCAGCACCAGGGGGACTCCGAGCAATCAGCCCCAGCATTTT. The full variable domain, rest sourced from reference TRBV28 and TRBJ1-5, is DVKVTQSSRYLVKRTGEKVFLECVQDMDHENMFWYRQDPGLGLRLIYFSYDVKMKEKGDIPEGYSVSREKKERFSLILESASTNQTSMYLCASTRGTPSNQPQHFGDGTRLSIL.

The V and J genes are TRBV14 and TRBJ2-7; D not certain. Deletions cut 3 bases from V and 6 bases from J, with 6 bases between. Germline CDR1 and CDR2: SGHDN and FVKESK. The CDR3 runs 11 residues. CDR3 in DNA: TGTGCCAGCAGCCATGCTAGCGAGCAGTACTTC. It yields the protein CASSHASEQYF.

This chain connects TRBV7-9 to TRBJ2-3, with 9 bases aligning to TRBD2. The V and J ends lost 11 bases and 0 bases, in that order; junction bases with no gene match: 6. This CDR3 is 14 amino acids long. CDR1 and CDR2 (germline): SEHNR, FQNEAQ (reference sequence). The CDR3 sequence: CAVSGSGSTDTQYF. The CDR3 coding sequence is TGTGCCGTTAGCGGGAGTGGAAGCACAGATACGCAGTATTTT.

The chain joins TRBV2 to TRBJ1-1; D unresolved. V gave up 7 bases and J gave up 2 bases, with 11 bases separating them. Germline CDR1 is SNHLY and CDR2 is FYNNEI. The CDR3 runs 13 residues. The CDR3, as DNA: TGTGCCAGCACTGCAGACTTTAACACTGAAGCTTTCTTT. Its protein is CASTADFNTEAFF.

The rearrangement links TRBV5-1 to TRBJ1-3, with TRBD1 as a possible D gene (5 bases). Per the germline V gene, CDR1 is SGHRS and CDR2 is YFSETQ. Trimming removed 4 bases from V and 2 bases from J, with 16 bases in between. There are 16 residues in the CDR3. CDR3 sequence: CASSPPLIGAGNTIYF. The CDR3 region has the DNA TGCGCCAGCAGCCCCCCGTTGATAGGGGCTGGAAACACCATATATTTT.